This is a list of T cell receptor beta chains from one sample in a study of vaccination effects on CD4 cells after COVID-19. No antigen has been identified for these receptors. Produced via immunoSEQ multiplex PCR; TCRdb's table is partial and in-frame only. Here the sample spans under 15,000 clones, approximately 73% being singletons. The source was CD4+ T cells from PBMCs cultured with HCoV-NL63 spike peptides, collected after COVID-19 vaccination. The receptors shown here come from a human donor who had a prior SARS-CoV-2 infection. CDR3s leave out the opening cysteine and the closing phenylalanine or tryptophan. Each record gives: J gene, V gene, CDR3 protein.

j_gene: TRBJ2-1
v_gene: TRBV27
CDR3aa: ASSFSRNIPEQF

j_gene: TRBJ2-7
v_gene: TRBV5-1
CDR3aa: ASSWGGVEDEQY

j_gene: TRBJ2-1
v_gene: TRBV11-3
CDR3aa: ASSLGGTSGSVYNEQF

j_gene: TRBJ2-1
v_gene: TRBV3-1/TRBV3-2
CDR3aa: ASSRRRMSSYNEQF

j_gene: TRBJ2-5
v_gene: TRBV5-1
CDR3aa: ASSDDRGEETQY

j_gene: TRBJ2-3
v_gene: TRBV7-9
CDR3aa: ASSVRSDTQY

j_gene: TRBJ2-5
v_gene: TRBV7-2
CDR3aa: ASSSLKWAGAGETQY

j_gene: TRBJ1-1
v_gene: TRBV5-1
CDR3aa: ASSLGRGGLNTEAF

j_gene: TRBJ2-5
v_gene: TRBV7-2
CDR3aa: ASSLTSGTGGTQY

j_gene: TRBJ2-5
v_gene: TRBV5-1
CDR3aa: ASSLLTYQETQY

j_gene: TRBJ1-2
v_gene: TRBV6-5
CDR3aa: ASSSRSHGYT

j_gene: TRBJ2-3
v_gene: TRBV19
CDR3aa: ASSSLGDTQY

j_gene: TRBJ2-1
v_gene: TRBV5-6
CDR3aa: ASSSLGYNEQF

j_gene: TRBJ2-7
v_gene: TRBV5-5
CDR3aa: ASSLAERVPAQY

j_gene: TRBJ2-5
v_gene: TRBV5-1
CDR3aa: ASSLMARGGGETQY

j_gene: TRBJ2-5
v_gene: TRBV30
CDR3aa: AWSVHGGIRETQY

j_gene: TRBJ2-1
v_gene: TRBV9
CDR3aa: ASSVVGSYNEQF

j_gene: TRBJ2-5
v_gene: TRBV27
CDR3aa: ASSLMGTSQETQY

j_gene: TRBJ1-4
v_gene: TRBV5-6
CDR3aa: ASSNPQGANEKLF

j_gene: TRBJ1-1
v_gene: TRBV7-6
CDR3aa: ASSLSFGAGGTEAF

j_gene: TRBJ1-2
v_gene: TRBV18
CDR3aa: ASSPSPENPYGYT

j_gene: TRBJ1-3
v_gene: TRBV5-5
CDR3aa: ASSFAPYSGNTIY

j_gene: TRBJ2-3
v_gene: TRBV7-2
CDR3aa: ASSLRDTQY

j_gene: TRBJ2-3
v_gene: TRBV7-3
CDR3aa: ASSKRVPLDTQY

j_gene: TRBJ1-1
v_gene: TRBV18
CDR3aa: ASSQFGDTEAF

j_gene: TRBJ1-2
v_gene: TRBV7-6
CDR3aa: ASRPTGTTGYT

j_gene: TRBJ1-1
v_gene: TRBV9
CDR3aa: ASSVDQGDTEAF